This T cell receptor (beta chain) is from a study of blood T cell repertoires in COVID-19 (dated by TCRdb to the early 2020s). Background for the entire study: The collaborator samples originated in the United States, Italy and Spain and spanned the acute and convalescent phases of COVID-19. Samples were obtained from the ongoing ImmuneRACE study (first 160 participants) and from over 1,000 subjects provided by 6 global collaborators. Where available, HLA class I and class II types were obtained from metadata supplied by the sample provider rather than from assay-based typing. Sample metadata almost always included a de-identified subject ID, COVID-19 status, age in years and sex. The repertoires were made available in a free public database intended to serve as a resource for research on the immune response to SARS-CoV-2. Subjects who had been exposed to COVID-19, were actively infected with it, or had recovered from it provided the deeply sampled blood TCRbeta repertoires that made up the dataset. The prospective study material was composed of cDNA or gDNA derived from T cells, B-cell-depleted T cells, or PBMCs.

Summary of the overall study and its limitations: How much clinical and demographic metadata was included differed by source and by participant, and the metadata was provided uncurated.

The junction shows trimming of 5 bases on V and 4 bases on J, plus 14 bases between the germline ends. The cysteine opens and the phenylalanine closes a CDR3 of 14 amino acids. The DNA shown is the 42-base CDR3, in frame from base 1. Per the germline V gene (reference sequence), MNHEY is the CDR1 and SMNVEV is the CDR2. TCRbeta CDR3 regions were amplified from genomic DNA using the immunoSEQ Assay, a bias-controlled multiplex PCR. The source study handled its data this way. Within the assay, amplification of reference gene primers was used to estimate how many nucleated cells each sample contained. To quantify the absolute abundance of each unique TCRbeta CDR3 rearrangement, sequence reads were collapsed and filtered. For each sample, productive Simpson clonality was calculated as the square root of Simpson's diversity index over productive rearrangements. TCRdb's version of the immuneACCESS table is confined to in-frame rearrangements and falls short of the full clone set. An unresolved V gene accounts for under half of the shortfall where checked; the remainder is of unknown origin. V and J calls and clone size are copied from that table; D and trimming were computed from the DNA. This sample comprises over 300,000 clones, 90% of them detected only once. The top ten constitute 5% to 8.5% of the sample.

Whole blood was collected in K2EDTA tubes by collaborating institutions according to the institutions' own protocols. For TCRbeta analysis, collaborators shipped samples as frozen whole blood, isolated PBMCs, or DNA extracted from either of those sample types. Concerning this clone: Its antigen is not yet known. No much larger clone exists at a distance of one base, and base qualities are not known.

Recombination linked TRBV27 to TRBJ1-1, with the D gene not confidently named. Sequenced: peripheral blood. The receptor was isolated from a man between 18 and 35 years old with active or convalescent COVID-19. The DNA reads TGTGCCAGCAGTCTGGGAGGCCTGGGCACTGAAGCTTTCTTT. Its translation reads: CASSLGGLGTEAFF.